The entry that follows covers one T cell receptor beta chain sequence. This receptor's antigen is unknown. The method was the immunoSEQ multiplex PCR assay. For the multiplex PCR, a mixture combining 60 forward primers for TCR Vbeta segments and 13 reverse primers for TCR Jbeta segments was used. A multiplex PCR assay on genomic DNA amplified the CDR3 region of rearranged TCR beta genes. Amplified TCR beta libraries were sequenced as 87-base-pair reads on the Illumina HiSeq System. Turning to the authors' computational methods: Across the roughly 640 repertoires, a later analysis counted tens of millions of unique TCR beta chains, approximately 12 million of which were shared by at least two donors. To remove PCR and sequencing errors, raw reads were error-corrected and collapsed into unique sequences using a nearest-neighbor algorithm that merged closely related sequences. Alignment of CDR3 sequences to IMGT reference sequences was used to assign V, D and J gene segments. For a sequence to be retained, at least a six-nucleotide match to both a V gene segment and a J gene segment was required. Rearrangements were classified as productive when the CDR3 lacked stop codons and remained in frame with V and J, and all other rearrangements were classified as non-productive. Following IMGT convention, CDR3 was defined as the stretch from the second conserved V-encoded cysteine to the conserved J-encoded phenylalanine. The earlier analysis of about 590 of the donors excluded sequences that lacked an unambiguous match to a single V gene segment. In an earlier analysis of 450 to 700 of the donors, V segments were called functional above 56.7% productive rearrangements and were called segregating when the between-donor standard deviation exceeded 5%. A statistical classification framework was developed to diagnose cytomegalovirus status using the catalog of TCR beta chain sequences. A later analysis assigned V and J genes by comparing TCR nucleotide sequences with IMGT/GENE-DB human TR gene sequences. The TCRdist pipeline was used in a later analysis to assign CDR3 sequences and most-parsimonious VDJ recombination scenarios. In a later analysis, each TCR beta chain was defined by its CDR3 amino acid sequence together with its V-gene family, and reads without a unique V-gene family were excluded. In a later analysis, 450 to 600 highly shared, low-generation-probability nucleotide sequences were removed to address suspected cross-contamination and a sequencing artifact. In a later analysis, a clonal expansion index for each public chain was calculated from normalized within-repertoire ranks of inferred template counts. In a later analysis, generation probabilities were computed with a VDJ recombination model fitted to out-of-frame rearrangements, and the resulting probabilities were checked against IGoR. A later analysis scored TCR-TCR, TCR-HLA and TCR-CMV co-occurrence with hypergeometric tests, applying a repertoire-size bias correction to TCR pairs. A later analysis estimated false discovery rates by permuting HLA or CMV assignments 20 times. In a later analysis, co-occurring TCRs were grouped with DBSCAN, and TCRdist sequence similarity was added when clustering was performed within HLA-allele-positive subsets. Repertoires with fewer than 30,000 or more than 120,000 public chains, plus five repertoires with anomalous nucleotide sharing, were excluded from co-occurrence clustering. TCRdb retrieved this table from immuneACCESS and kept in-frame rearrangements only. Not all clones are present; in checked studies, unresolved V genes account for under half, and no reason is known for the remainder. V and J calls and clone size are given by that table; D and trimming were obtained from the DNA. This sample's table lists tens of thousands of clones. Around 2.5% of the sample rests with the top ten.

These data come from a study of cytomegalovirus exposure and HLA in healthy donors (dated by TCRdb to the late 2010s). As for the study more broadly: According to an earlier analysis of several hundred of the donors, 150 million to 200 million T cells yielded 90 million to 130 million unique TCR beta sequences and about 280 Gb of sequence data. About 300 gigabases of sequencing data and 70 million to 85 million unique TCR sequences were included in an early release covering 550 to 650 HLA-typed donors. The genetic ancestry cluster associated with self-reported Caucasian donors included roughly 84% of the roughly 400 genotyped donors. The aim of the study was to test whether cataloging public T cell receptors could identify signatures of past pathogen exposure. The T cell repertoires of 670 or so subjects were profiled by immunosequencing and related to cytomegalovirus serostatus. Besides the first cohort of roughly 660 subjects, a separate validation cohort made up of over 95 different subjects was used. To predict cytomegalovirus infection status, the study combined high-throughput TCR immunosequencing, statistical association of individual TCRs with disease status, and machine learning. To study patterns of TCR occurrence, a later analysis re-analyzed previously published TCR beta repertoires from more than 550 donors and added high-resolution HLA genotyping. In the later analysis, no new phenotypic data were used to find candidate immune exposures; instead, reliance was placed on TCR beta sequences and their occurrence across donors. In an earlier analysis of a few hundred of the donors, high-throughput TCR beta sequencing was used to judge whether each TCR beta V gene segment behaved as functional or pseudogenic. Donor age, sex, ethnicity and CMV serostatus were compiled alongside the repertoire data. A later genetic analysis used genome-wide SNP genotypes for about three fifths of the 666 donors, treating that subset as a discovery cohort. All discovery cohort repertoires had been generated using a single sequencing platform. HLA typing included class I and class II loci at four-digit resolution. The number of donors typed differed by locus, with roughly 629-640 for A, B, C, DRB1 and DQB1, roughly 520 for DQA1, 606 for DPA1, and 472 for DPB1. Because of strong linkage in the cohort, five DR-DQ haplotypes were treated as single units for association and clustering. Among 300 to 500 genotyped donors of the cohort, an average of around 250,000 unique TCR beta nucleotide sequences was sequenced per donor, of which roughly 17% were non-productive.

Broad study findings and their caveats: When HLA alleles, especially DR and DQ, strongly co-occurred, attributing TCR associations to individual alleles was difficult. In this cohort, only TCR beta chains were sequenced, and detectable features were limited by the absence of alpha or paired-chain data. The earlier analysis of nearly 600 of the donors excluded around 17 rarely observed V segments, including chromosome 9 orphons, because counts were too low. In a later analysis, HLA-associated TCR beta chains were found to be more clonally expanded and to have lower generation probabilities than equally common non-associated chains. An earlier analysis of around 600 of the donors showed that most TCR beta V segments appeared in productive rearrangements either about 87% or about 30% of the time, which broadly matched IMGT annotations. Most CMV-associated TCR beta chains appeared to be HLA-restricted in a later analysis, and the HLA associations seemed to be driven largely by CMV exposure. At a false discovery rate of 0.05, a later analysis linked some 18,000 TCR beta sequences to specific HLA alleles. The sequencing pipeline was judged likely to have produced a cluster of highly shared sequence variants as a technical artifact. A further reported finding was that TCR beta sequences accurately predicted the HLA-A and HLA-B alleles for most subjects in the first cohort. It was suggested by the authors that the approach could potentially be generalized to other disease states and immunological phenotypes. Correlated functional status among segregating V segments might reflect linkage disequilibrium, but an unknown experimental factor could not be ruled out. The classifier was reported to diagnose cytomegalovirus status with high specificity and sensitivity in both the original and validation cohorts. The study gave a list of under 200 TCR beta chains associated with cytomegalovirus. Presence/absence analyses assumed roughly uniform sequencing depth across donors, an assumption that may not hold. Because HLA typing was missing for some donors at each locus, association tests included only the typed subset. An association between a missense DCLRE1C variant and V-gene and J-gene trimming of TCR beta chains was found in a later genetic analysis and replicated in an independent cohort. In a later analysis, several top co-occurrence clusters were reported to appear linked to parvovirus B19, influenza, CMV and Epstein-Barr virus. Most TCR sequences were seen in very few donors, while some public TCRs were found in many individuals. Three of the identified cytomegalovirus-associated TCR beta chains were confirmed in vitro to be specific for cytomegalovirus antigens. In a later analysis, TCR association rates were found to vary across HLA loci, with the most associated TCRs seen for DRB1 alleles and the fewest for HLA-C alleles. A later genetic analysis reported fewer N-insertions in productive TCRs among donors in an Asian-associated ancestry cluster than the approximately 670-donor mean. Immune exposure information for the cohort was limited to CMV serostatus.

In total, fewer than 750 healthy bone marrow donors made up the cohort. At the time of sampling, every cohort member was nominally healthy, though immune exposures that went unrecorded were likely present. The donor was CMV seronegative and belonged to the group of more than 300 seronegative cohort members. Each donor provided a peripheral blood sample, and peripheral blood mononuclear cells were used for TCR beta sequencing. Genomic DNA extraction from the blood cell samples was performed with the Qiagen DNeasy Blood Extraction Kit. The sequence came from a middle-aged man in good health and CMV-seronegative. The specimen sequenced was PBMCs.

The nucleotide sequence is given as TGTGCCAGCAGCCCGGGGACTAGCGGGGTGGCTTACGGTGAGCAGTTCTTC. Protein translation: CASSPGTSGVAYGEQFF. The V gene is TRBV5-4 and the J gene is TRBJ2-1; 13 junctional bases match TRBD2. Here V drops 4 bases and J drops 9 bases, and the junction holds 13 bases not matched to any gene. According to the germline V gene (reference sequence), CDR1 reads SGHNT and CDR2 reads YYREEE. Inclusive of the bounding cysteine and phenylalanine, the CDR3 is 17 residues long. Only the CDR3 DNA stays, 51 bases, in frame from base 1.